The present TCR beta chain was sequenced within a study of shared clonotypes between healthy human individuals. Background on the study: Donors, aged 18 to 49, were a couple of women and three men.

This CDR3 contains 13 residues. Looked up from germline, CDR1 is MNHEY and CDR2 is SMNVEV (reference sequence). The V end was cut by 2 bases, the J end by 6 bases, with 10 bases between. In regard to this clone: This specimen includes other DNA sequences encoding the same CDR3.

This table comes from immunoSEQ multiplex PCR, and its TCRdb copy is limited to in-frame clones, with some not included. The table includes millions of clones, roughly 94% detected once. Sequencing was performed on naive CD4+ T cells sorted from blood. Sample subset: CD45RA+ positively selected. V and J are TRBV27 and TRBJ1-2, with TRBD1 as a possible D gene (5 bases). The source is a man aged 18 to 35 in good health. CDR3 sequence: CASSLGAGHGYTF. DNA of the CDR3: TGTGCCAGCAGTTTAGGTGCGGGGCATGGCTACACCTTC.